This entry describes one TCR beta chain. The assay was immunoSEQ multiplex PCR, and TCRdb's table has in-frame clones only and misses some. This sample yields approximately 97,000 clones, of which around 91% are seen a single time; roughly 1.7% belongs to the top ten. This specimen belongs to a study of T cell changes during pregnancy in multiple sclerosis. Trimming removed 2 bases from V and 14 bases from J, with 24 bases in between. The V gene's germline CDR1 is LNHNV and CDR2 YYDKDF (reference sequence). This CDR3 is 15 amino acids long. The source was peripheral blood, collected after pregnancy. This sequence joins TRBV15 and TRBJ1-2, with no clear D. The TCR sequence derives from a female donor in good health, enrolled as a control in a pregnancy study. The CDR3 reads CATSRTPTAFYVLTF. DNA of the CDR3: TGTGCCACCAGCAGAACGCCAACAGCCTTCTATGTTTTAACCTTC. Together with reference TRBV15 and TRBJ1-2, the CDR3 gives the full variable domain: DAMVIQNPRYQVTQFGKPVTLSCSQTLNHNVMYWYQQKSSQAPKLLFHYYDKDFNNEADTPDNFQSRRPNTSFCFLDIRSPGLGDTAMYLCATSRTPTAFYVLTFGSGTRLTVV.